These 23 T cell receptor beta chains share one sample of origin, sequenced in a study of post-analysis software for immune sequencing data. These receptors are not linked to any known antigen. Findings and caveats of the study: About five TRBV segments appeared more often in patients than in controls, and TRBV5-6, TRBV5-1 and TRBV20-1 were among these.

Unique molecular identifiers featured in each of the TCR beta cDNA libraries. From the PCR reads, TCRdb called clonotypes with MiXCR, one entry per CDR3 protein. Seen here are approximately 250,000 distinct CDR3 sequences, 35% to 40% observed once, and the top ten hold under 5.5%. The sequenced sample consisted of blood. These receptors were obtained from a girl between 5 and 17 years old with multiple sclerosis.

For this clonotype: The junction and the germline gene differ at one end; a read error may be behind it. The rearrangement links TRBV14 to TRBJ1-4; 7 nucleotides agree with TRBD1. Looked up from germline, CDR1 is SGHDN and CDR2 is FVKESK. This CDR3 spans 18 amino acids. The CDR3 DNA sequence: TGTGTCAGCAGCCAAGGATTGTGGACAGGCGGATCAAATGAAAAACTGTTTTTT. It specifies CVSSQGLWTGGSNEKLFF.

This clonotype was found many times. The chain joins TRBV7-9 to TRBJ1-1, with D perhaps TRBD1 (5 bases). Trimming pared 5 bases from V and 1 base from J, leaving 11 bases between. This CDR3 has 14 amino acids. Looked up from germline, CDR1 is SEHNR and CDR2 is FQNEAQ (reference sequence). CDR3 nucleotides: TGTGCCAGCAGCCGATCGACAGAGAACACTGAAGCTTTCTTT. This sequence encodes CASSRSTENTEAFF.

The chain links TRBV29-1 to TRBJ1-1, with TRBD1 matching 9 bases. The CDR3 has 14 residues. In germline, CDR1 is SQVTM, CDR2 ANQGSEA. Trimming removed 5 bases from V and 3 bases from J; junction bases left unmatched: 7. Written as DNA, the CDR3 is TGCAGCGTTCGAACAGGGGGCAGGCACACTGAAGCTTTCTTT. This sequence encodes CSVRTGGRHTEAFF. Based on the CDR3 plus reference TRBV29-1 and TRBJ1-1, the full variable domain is SAVISQKPSRDICQRGTSLTIQCQVDSQVTMMFWYRQQPGQSLTLIATANQGSEATYESGFVIDKFPISRPNLTFSTLTVSNMSPEDSSIYLCSVRTGGRHTEAFFGQGTRLTVV.

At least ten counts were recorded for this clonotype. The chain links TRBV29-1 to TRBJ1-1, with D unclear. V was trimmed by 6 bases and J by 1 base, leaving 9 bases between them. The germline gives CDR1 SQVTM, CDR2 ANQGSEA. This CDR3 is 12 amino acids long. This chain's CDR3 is CSVMKTNTEAFF. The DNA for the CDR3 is TGCAGCGTCATGAAAACGAACACTGAAGCTTTCTTT. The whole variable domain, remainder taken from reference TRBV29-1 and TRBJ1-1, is SAVISQKPSRDICQRGTSLTIQCQVDSQVTMMFWYRQQPGQSLTLIATANQGSEATYESGFVIDKFPISRPNLTFSTLTVSNMSPEDSSIYLCSVMKTNTEAFFGQGTRLTVV.

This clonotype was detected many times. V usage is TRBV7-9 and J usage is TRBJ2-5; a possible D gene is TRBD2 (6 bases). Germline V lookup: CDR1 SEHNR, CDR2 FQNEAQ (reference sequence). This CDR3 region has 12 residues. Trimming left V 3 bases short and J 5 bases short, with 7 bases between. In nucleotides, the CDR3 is TGTGCCAGCAGCTTCGGAGGGGAGACCCAGTACTTC. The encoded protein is CASSFGGETQYF.

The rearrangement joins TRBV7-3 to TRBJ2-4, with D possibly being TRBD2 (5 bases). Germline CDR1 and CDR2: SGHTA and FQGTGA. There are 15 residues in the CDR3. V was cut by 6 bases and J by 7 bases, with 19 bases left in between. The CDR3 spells CASSYSGIMMNIQYF. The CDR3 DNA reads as TGTGCCAGCAGTTACTCGGGAATAATGATGAACATTCAGTACTTC.

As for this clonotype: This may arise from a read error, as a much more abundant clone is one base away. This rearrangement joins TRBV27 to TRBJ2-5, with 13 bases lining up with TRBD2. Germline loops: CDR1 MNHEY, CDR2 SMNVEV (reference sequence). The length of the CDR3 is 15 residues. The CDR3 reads CAGRGLAGNQETQYF. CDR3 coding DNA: TGTGCCGGCAGGGGACTAGCGGGAAACCAAGAGACCCAGTACTTC.

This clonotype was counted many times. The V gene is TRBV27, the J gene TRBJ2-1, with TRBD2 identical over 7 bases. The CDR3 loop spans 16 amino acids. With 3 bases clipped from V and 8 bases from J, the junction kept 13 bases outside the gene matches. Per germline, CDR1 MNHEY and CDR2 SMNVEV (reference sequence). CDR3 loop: CASSFSLAAGVYEQFF. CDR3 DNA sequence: TGTGCCAGCAGTTTCTCGCTAGCGGCCGGGGTCTATGAGCAGTTCTTC.

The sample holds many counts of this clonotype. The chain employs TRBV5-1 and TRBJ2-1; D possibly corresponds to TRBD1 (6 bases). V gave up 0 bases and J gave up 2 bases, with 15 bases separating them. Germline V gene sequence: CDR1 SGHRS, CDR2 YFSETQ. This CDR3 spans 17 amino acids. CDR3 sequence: CASSLAGRQGPYNEQFF. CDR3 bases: TGCGCCAGCAGCTTGGCAGGGCGGCAGGGGCCCTACAATGAGCAGTTCTTC.

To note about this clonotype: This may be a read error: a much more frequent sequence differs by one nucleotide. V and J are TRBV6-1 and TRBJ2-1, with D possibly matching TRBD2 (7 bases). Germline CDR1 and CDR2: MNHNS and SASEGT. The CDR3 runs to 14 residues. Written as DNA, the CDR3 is TGTACCAGCGCCTGGGGGGGCACGTACAATGAGCAGTTCTTC. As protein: CTSAWGGTYNEQFF.

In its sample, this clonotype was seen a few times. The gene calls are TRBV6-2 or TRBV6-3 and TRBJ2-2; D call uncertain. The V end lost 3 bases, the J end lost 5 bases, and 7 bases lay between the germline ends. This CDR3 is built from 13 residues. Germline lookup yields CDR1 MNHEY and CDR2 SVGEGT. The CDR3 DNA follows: TGTGCCAGCAGTTATACGGCTACCGGGGAGCTGTTTTTT. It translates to CASSYTATGELFF.

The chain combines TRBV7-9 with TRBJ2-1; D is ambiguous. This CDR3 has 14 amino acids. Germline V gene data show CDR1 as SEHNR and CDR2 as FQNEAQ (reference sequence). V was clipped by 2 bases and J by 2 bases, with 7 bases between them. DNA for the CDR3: TGTGCCAGCAGCTTAAGTTTAACCTACAATGAGCAGTTCTTC. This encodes CASSLSLTYNEQFF.

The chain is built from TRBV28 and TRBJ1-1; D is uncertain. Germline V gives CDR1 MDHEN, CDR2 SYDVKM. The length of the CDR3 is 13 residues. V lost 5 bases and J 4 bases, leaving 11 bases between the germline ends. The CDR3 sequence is CASSGRAFTEAFF. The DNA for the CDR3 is TGTGCCAGCAGTGGCAGAGCCTTCACTGAAGCTTTCTTT.

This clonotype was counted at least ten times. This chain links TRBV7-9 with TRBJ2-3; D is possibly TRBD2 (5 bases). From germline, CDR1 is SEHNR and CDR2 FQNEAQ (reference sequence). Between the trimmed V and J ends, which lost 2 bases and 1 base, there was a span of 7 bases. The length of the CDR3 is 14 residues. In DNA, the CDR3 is TGTGCCAGCAGCTTAAACGGGGGCACAGATACGCAGTATTTT. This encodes CASSLNGGTDTQYF.

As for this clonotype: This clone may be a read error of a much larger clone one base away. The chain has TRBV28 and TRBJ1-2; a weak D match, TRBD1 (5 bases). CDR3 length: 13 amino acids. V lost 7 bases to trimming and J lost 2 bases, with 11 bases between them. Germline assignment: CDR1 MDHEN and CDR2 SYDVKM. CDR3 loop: CASTADRNYGYTF. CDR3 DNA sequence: TGTGCCAGCACCGCCGACAGAAACTATGGCTACACCTTC.

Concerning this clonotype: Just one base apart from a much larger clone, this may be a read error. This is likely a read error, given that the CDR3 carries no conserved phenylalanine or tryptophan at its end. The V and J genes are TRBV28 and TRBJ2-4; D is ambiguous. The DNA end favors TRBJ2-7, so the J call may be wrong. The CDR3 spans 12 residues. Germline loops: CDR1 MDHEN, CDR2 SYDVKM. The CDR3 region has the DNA TGTGCCAGCAGCCCTTCTCGCTACGAGCAGTACTGC. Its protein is CASSPSRYEQYC.

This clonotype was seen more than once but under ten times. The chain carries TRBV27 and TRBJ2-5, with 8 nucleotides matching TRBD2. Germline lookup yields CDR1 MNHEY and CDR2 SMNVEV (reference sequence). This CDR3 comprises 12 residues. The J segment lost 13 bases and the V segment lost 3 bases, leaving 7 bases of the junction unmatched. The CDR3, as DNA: TGTGCCAGCAGTTTTACTAGCGGTCCGATGTACTTC. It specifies CASSFTSGPMYF.

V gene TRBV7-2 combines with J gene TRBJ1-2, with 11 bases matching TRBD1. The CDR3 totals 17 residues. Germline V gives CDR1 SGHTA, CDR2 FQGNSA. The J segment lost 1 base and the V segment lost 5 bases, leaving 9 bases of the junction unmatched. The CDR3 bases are TGTGCCAGCAGCAAGGACAGGGGGCGCCTTATTAACTATGGCTACACCTTC. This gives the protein CASSKDRGRLINYGYTF. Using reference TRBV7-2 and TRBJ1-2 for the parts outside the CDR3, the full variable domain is GAGVSQSPSNKVTEKGKDVELRCDPISGHTALYWYRQSLGQGLEFLIYFQGNSAPDKSGLPSDRFSAERTGGSVSTLTIQRTQQEDSAVYLCASSKDRGRLINYGYTFGSGTRLTVV.

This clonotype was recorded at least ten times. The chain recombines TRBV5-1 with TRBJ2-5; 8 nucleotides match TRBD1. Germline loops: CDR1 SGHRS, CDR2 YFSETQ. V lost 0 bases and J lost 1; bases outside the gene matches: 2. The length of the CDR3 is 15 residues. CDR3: CASSLEGQAQETQYF. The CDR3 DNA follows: TGCGCCAGCAGCTTGGAGGGACAGGCCCAAGAGACCCAGTACTTC.

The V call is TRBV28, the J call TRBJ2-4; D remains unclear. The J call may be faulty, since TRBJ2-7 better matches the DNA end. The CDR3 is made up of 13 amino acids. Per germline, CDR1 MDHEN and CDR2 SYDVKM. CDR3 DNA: TGTGCCAGCAGTTTAGTCTCCGCCTACGAGCAGTACTTC. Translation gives CASSLVSAYEQYF.

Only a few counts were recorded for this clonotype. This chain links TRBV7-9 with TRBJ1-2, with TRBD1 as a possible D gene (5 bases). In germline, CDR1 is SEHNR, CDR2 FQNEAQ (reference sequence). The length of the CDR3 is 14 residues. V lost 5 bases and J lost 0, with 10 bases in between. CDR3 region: CASSRDGTNYGYTF. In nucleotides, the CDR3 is TGTGCCAGCAGCCGGGACGGGACTAACTATGGCTACACCTTC.

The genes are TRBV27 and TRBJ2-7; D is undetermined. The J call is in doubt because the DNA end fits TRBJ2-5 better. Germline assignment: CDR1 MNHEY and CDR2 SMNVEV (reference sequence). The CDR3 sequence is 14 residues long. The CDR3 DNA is TGTGCCAGCAGTTTATCGTGGGGTGGCGAGACCCAGTACTTC. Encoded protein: CASSLSWGGETQYF.

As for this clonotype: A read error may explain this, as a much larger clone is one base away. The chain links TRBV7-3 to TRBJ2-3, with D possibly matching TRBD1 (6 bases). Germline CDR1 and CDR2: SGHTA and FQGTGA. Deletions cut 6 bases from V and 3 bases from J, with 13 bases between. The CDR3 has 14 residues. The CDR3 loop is CASRRSTGTDTQYF. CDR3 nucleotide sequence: TGTGCCAGCAGGCGTAGTACAGGGACAGATACGCAGTATTTT.